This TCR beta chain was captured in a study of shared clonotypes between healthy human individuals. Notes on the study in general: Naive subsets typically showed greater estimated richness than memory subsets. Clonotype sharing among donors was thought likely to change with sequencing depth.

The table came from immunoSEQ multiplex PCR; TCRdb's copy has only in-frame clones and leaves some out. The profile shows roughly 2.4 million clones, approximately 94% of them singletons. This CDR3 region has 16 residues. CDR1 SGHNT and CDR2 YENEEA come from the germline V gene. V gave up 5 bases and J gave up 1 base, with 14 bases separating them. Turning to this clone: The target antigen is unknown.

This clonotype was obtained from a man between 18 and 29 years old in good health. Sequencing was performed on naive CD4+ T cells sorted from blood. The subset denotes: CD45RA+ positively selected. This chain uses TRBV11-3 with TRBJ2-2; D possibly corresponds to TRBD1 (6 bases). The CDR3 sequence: CASSPQGLGNTGELFF. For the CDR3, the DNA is TGTGCCAGCAGCCCTCAGGGGTTGGGGAACACCGGGGAGCTGTTTTTT.